The T cell receptor beta chain described here comes from a study of cytomegalovirus exposure and HLA in healthy donors listed by TCRdb under 2017. Regarding the study in general: According to an earlier analysis of a few hundred of the donors, about 179 million T cells yielded 90 million to 140 million unique TCR beta sequences and about 300 Gb of sequence data. All discovery cohort repertoires had been generated using a single sequencing platform. The study combined high-throughput TCR immunosequencing, statistical association of individual TCRs with disease status, and machine learning to predict cytomegalovirus infection status. HLA typing included class I and class II loci at four-digit resolution. The number of typed donors differed by locus: about 620-640 for A, B, C, DRB1 and DQB1; some 500 for DQA1; 600 to 610 for DPA1; and around 450 for DPB1. Of the roughly 400 genotyped donors, approximately 83% fell in the genetic ancestry cluster associated with self-reported Caucasian donors. Because of strong linkage in the cohort, 5 or 6 DR-DQ haplotypes were treated as single units for association and clustering. To study patterns of TCR occurrence, a later analysis re-analyzed previously published TCR beta repertoires from more than 550 donors and added high-resolution HLA genotyping. The study aimed to test whether signatures of past pathogen exposure could be identified by cataloging public T cell receptors. Among 398 genotyped donors of the cohort, an average of approximately 240,000 unique TCR beta nucleotide sequences were sequenced per donor, roughly 20% of them non-productive. Using immunosequencing, the study profiled T cell repertoires from 640 or so subjects and related those repertoires to cytomegalovirus serostatus. About 300 gigabases of sequencing data and roughly 90 million unique TCR sequences were included in an early release covering 550 to 650 HLA-typed donors. Donor age, sex, ethnicity and CMV serostatus were collected together with the repertoire data. To decide whether each TCR beta V gene segment behaved as functional or pseudogenic, an earlier analysis of fewer than 750 of the donors relied on high-throughput TCR beta sequencing. A separate validation cohort of over 95 different subjects was used in addition to the approximately 700-subject first cohort. A later genetic analysis used genome-wide SNP genotypes for about 65% of the roughly 700 donors, treating that subset as a discovery cohort. Rather than using new phenotypic data, the later analysis identified candidate immune exposures from TCR beta sequences and from how often those sequences occurred across donors. General findings and caveats noted by the study authors: When HLA alleles, especially DR and DQ, strongly co-occurred, TCR associations were difficult to assign to individual alleles. A later genetic analysis reported fewer N-insertions in productive TCRs among donors in an Asian-associated ancestry cluster than the approximately 700-donor mean. In a later analysis, several top co-occurrence clusters were reported to appear linked to parvovirus B19, influenza, CMV and Epstein-Barr virus. Only TCR beta chains were sequenced in this cohort, and the absence of alpha or paired-chain data limited detectable features. Compared with equally common non-associated chains, HLA-associated TCR beta chains in a later analysis were more clonally expanded and had lower generation probabilities. Because counts were too low, roughly 16 rarely observed V segments, including chromosome 9 orphons, were left out of the earlier analysis of 587 of the donors. HLA typing was unavailable for some donors at each locus, so association tests used only the typed subset. The authors suggested that the approach could potentially be generalized to other disease states and immunological phenotypes. A few of the identified cytomegalovirus-associated TCR beta chains were confirmed in vitro to be specific for cytomegalovirus antigens. A cluster of highly shared sequence variants was judged likely to be a technical artifact of the sequencing pipeline. A further reported finding was that TCR beta sequences accurately predicted the HLA-A and HLA-B alleles for most subjects in the first cohort. In a later analysis, TCR association rates were found to vary across HLA loci, with the most associated TCRs seen for DRB1 alleles and the fewest for HLA-C alleles. In a later analysis, about 16,000 TCR beta sequences were associated with specific HLA alleles at a false discovery rate of 0.05. The study gave a list of about 160 TCR beta chains associated with cytomegalovirus. A later analysis found that most CMV-associated TCR beta chains appeared HLA-restricted, with HLA associations seemingly driven largely by CMV exposure. Correlated functional status among segregating V segments might be attributable to linkage disequilibrium, but an unknown experimental factor could not be ruled out. Most TCR sequences were observed very rarely across donors, whereas some public TCRs were present in many individuals. Immune exposure information for the cohort was limited to CMV serostatus. The 87-base-pair reads could not distinguish some IMGT-functional V segments, including TRBV6-2 and TRBV6-3, so those segments were excluded. In both the original and validation cohorts, the classifier was reported to diagnose cytomegalovirus status with high specificity and sensitivity. An association between a missense DCLRE1C variant and V-gene and J-gene trimming of TCR beta chains was found in a later genetic analysis and replicated in an independent cohort. Sequencing depth was assumed to be roughly uniform across donors in the presence/absence analyses, though that assumption may not hold. In an earlier analysis of roughly 560 of the donors, most TCR beta V segments were observed in productive rearrangements about 90% or about 30% of the time, broadly matching IMGT annotations.

The CDR3, cysteine through phenylalanine, is 16 amino acids long. The kept DNA is CDR3 alone, 48 bases in frame from the first base. Cut back by 2 bases and 1 base, the V and J ends lie 15 bases apart. Sequences MNHNS (CDR1) and SASEGT (CDR2) are obtained from the germline V gene. Regarding this clone: The antigen it binds to is not known. No per-base quality is available; no much larger clone lies one base away.

Library creation used the immunoSEQ multiplex PCR assay. A mixture of 60 forward primers for TCR Vbeta segments and 13 reverse primers for TCR Jbeta segments was used in the multiplex PCR. The CDR3 region of rearranged TCR beta genes was amplified from genomic DNA by a multiplex PCR assay. The Illumina HiSeq System was used to sequence the amplified TCR beta libraries as 87-base-pair reads. Per the source publication's procedure: Across the 640 or so repertoires, a later analysis counted roughly 77 million unique TCR beta chains, around 11 million of which were shared by at least two donors. Raw reads were error-corrected and collapsed into unique sequences by a nearest-neighbor algorithm in which closely related sequences were merged to remove PCR and sequencing errors. CDR3 sequences were aligned to IMGT reference sequences to assign V, D and J gene segments. For a sequence to be retained, at least a six-nucleotide match to both a V gene segment and a J gene segment was required. Rearrangements were called productive when the CDR3 lacked stop codons and stayed in frame with V and J; all others were non-productive. Following IMGT convention, CDR3 was defined as the stretch from the second conserved V-encoded cysteine to the conserved J-encoded phenylalanine. The earlier analysis of about 610 of the donors excluded sequences that lacked an unambiguous match to a single V gene segment. An earlier analysis of 587 of the donors classified V segments as functional when productive rearrangements were above 56.7% and as segregating when the standard deviation between donors was above 5%. A statistical classification framework was developed to diagnose cytomegalovirus status using the catalog of TCR beta chain sequences. A later analysis assigned V and J genes by comparing TCR nucleotide sequences with IMGT/GENE-DB human TR gene sequences. Using the TCRdist pipeline, a later analysis assigned CDR3 sequences along with most-parsimonious VDJ recombination scenarios. A later analysis defined each TCR beta chain by its CDR3 amino acid sequence plus V-gene family, and excluded reads lacking a unique V-gene family. A later analysis removed 592 highly shared, low-generation-probability nucleotide sequences to deal with suspected cross-contamination and a sequencing artifact. In a later analysis, a clonal expansion index was calculated for each public chain from normalized within-repertoire ranks of inferred template counts. A later analysis computed generation probabilities with a VDJ recombination model fitted to out-of-frame rearrangements, and checked the results against IGoR. In a later analysis, TCR-TCR, TCR-HLA and TCR-CMV co-occurrence was scored with hypergeometric tests, and a repertoire-size bias correction was applied to TCR pairs. False discovery rates were estimated in a later analysis by permuting HLA or CMV assignments 20 times. In a later analysis, co-occurring TCRs were grouped using DBSCAN, with TCRdist sequence similarity added in when clustering inside HLA-allele-positive subsets. For co-occurrence clustering, repertoires with fewer than 30,000 or more than 120,000 public chains were excluded, along with a handful of repertoires with anomalous nucleotide sharing. The clones in this table, taken by TCRdb from immuneACCESS, are in-frame only. Not every clone is retained; where verified, under half of the shortfall comes from an unresolved V gene, and the cause of the rest is unknown. The V and J calls and clone size were taken over from that table, and D and trimming were inferred from the DNA. The sample table contains some 100,000 clones; only one count was recorded for 75% to 85% of them. Approximately 3.6% of the sample comes from the top ten.

In total, 666 healthy bone marrow donors made up the cohort. All cohort members were sampled while nominally healthy, although unrecorded immune exposures were likely present. The donor tested CMV seropositive and was one of the 289 seropositive cohort members. Each donor provided a peripheral blood sample, and peripheral blood mononuclear cells were used for TCR beta sequencing. The Qiagen DNeasy Blood Extraction Kit was used to extract genomic DNA from the blood cell samples. Input material: PBMCs. This receptor was obtained from a woman aged 50 to 65 in good health and CMV-seropositive. The chain employs TRBV6-1 and TRBJ2-7; TRBD2 is a weak D gene call, 5 bases matching. The CDR3 protein sequence reads: CASSEWLEEASYEQYF. The bases are TGTGCCAGCAGTGAATGGCTGGAGGAGGCTTCCTACGAGCAGTACTTC.